The sequence of this T cell receptor beta chain was determined in a study of blood T cell repertoires in COVID-19. TCRdb's copy holds only in-frame clones and misses some; the assay was immunoSEQ multiplex PCR. The table lists 97,000 or so clones, just under 85% of them singletons. This CDR3 spans 15 amino acids. Germline CDR1 SGHDT, CDR2 YYEEEE. J was trimmed by 3 bases and V by 0 bases; bases with no gene match: 5. This TCR derives from a man aged 65 to 79 with acute or convalescent COVID-19. What was sequenced was peripheral blood. The chain links TRBV5-6 to TRBJ2-7; 8 nucleotides align to TRBD1. The CDR3 bases are TGTGCCAGCAGCTTGGGACAGGGGAGCCTCTACGAGCAGTACTTC. Protein product: CASSLGQGSLYEQYF.